These 5 T cell receptor beta chains share one sample of origin, sequenced in a study of control samples from healthy donors and cancer patients. Libraries were prepared by immunoSEQ multiplex PCR; TCRdb keeps only in-frame clonotypes and omits some of them. This sample has roughly 88,000 clones; 91% occur once, and the top ten carry under 20%. Sequencing input: blood. Receptor source: a man aged 50 or older in good health.

This chain joins TRBV5-5 and TRBJ2-3; 8 positions match TRBD2. CDR1 and CDR2 from the germline V gene are SGHKS and YYEKEE (reference sequence). Trimming removed 4 bases from V and 2 bases from J; junction bases left unmatched: 6. The CDR3 consists of 15 residues. CDR3: CASSPRGGPTDTQYF. Written as DNA, the CDR3 is TGTGCCAGCAGCCCACGGGGGGGCCCCACAGATACGCAGTATTTT.

The chain links TRBV6-5 to TRBJ1-1; D not resolved. Germline lookup yields CDR1 MNHEY and CDR2 SVGAGI. The CDR3 totals 15 residues. V lost 0 bases and J 0 bases, leaving 8 bases between the germline ends. CDR3 in DNA: TGTGCCAGCAGTTACTCGATGGGAATGAACACTGAAGCTTTCTTT. This codes for CASSYSMGMNTEAFF.

The chain links TRBV2 to TRBJ2-7; D call uncertain. Germline CDR1 reads SNHLY; CDR2 reads FYNNEI. The CDR3 sequence is 12 residues long. The V gene lost 6 bases and the J gene lost 4 bases, with 10 bases spanning the gap. The DNA for the CDR3 is TGTGCCAGCAGAAAGATGGGATACGAGCAGTACTTC. This codes for CASRKMGYEQYF.

This rearrangement joins TRBV4-2 to TRBJ1-2, with 8 bases that match TRBD1. Unmatched junction bases numbered 6, after V lost 4 bases and J lost 8 bases. The CDR3 totals 13 residues. Germline V gives CDR1 LGHNA, CDR2 YNFKEQ. CDR3 sequence: CASSPQGVNGYTF. In nucleotides, the CDR3 is TGTGCCAGCAGCCCACAGGGGGTTAACGGCTACACCTTC.

The J gene is TRBJ2-2, the V gene TRBV19; 7 bases are shared with TRBD1. After removal of 4 bases from V and 4 bases from J, the junction contained 6 bases not matched to a gene. This CDR3 spans 15 amino acids. Germline CDR1 reads LNHDA; CDR2 reads SQIVND (reference sequence). CDR3 nucleotide sequence: TGTGCCAGTAGTACCCGACAGGGTCGCACCGGGGAGCTGTTTTTT. This encodes CASSTRQGRTGELFF.